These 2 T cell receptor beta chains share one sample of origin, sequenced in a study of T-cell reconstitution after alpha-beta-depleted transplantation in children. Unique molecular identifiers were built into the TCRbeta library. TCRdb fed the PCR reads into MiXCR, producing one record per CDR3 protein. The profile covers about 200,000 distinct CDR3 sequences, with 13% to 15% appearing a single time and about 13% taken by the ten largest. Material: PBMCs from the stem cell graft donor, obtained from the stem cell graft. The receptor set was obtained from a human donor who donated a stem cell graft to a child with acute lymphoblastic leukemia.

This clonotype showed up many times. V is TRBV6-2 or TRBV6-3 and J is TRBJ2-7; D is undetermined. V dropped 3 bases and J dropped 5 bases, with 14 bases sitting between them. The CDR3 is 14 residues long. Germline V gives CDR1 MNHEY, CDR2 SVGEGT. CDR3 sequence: CASSYDPTFHEQYF. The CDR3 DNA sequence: TGTGCCAGCAGTTATGATCCGACCTTTCACGAGCAGTACTTC.

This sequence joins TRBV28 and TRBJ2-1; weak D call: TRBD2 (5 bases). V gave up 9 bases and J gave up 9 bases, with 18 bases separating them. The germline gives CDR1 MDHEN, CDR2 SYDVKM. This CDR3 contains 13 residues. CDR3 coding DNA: TGTGCCAGGAGCCCCGGGGTGACTCGTGAGCAGTTCTTC. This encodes CARSPGVTREQFF.